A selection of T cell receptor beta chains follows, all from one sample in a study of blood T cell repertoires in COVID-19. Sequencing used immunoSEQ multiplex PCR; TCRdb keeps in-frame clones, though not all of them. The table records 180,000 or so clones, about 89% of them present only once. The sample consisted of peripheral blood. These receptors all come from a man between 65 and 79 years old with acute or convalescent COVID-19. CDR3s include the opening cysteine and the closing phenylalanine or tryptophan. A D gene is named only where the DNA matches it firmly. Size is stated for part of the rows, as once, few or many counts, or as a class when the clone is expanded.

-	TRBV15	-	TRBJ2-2	CATSRVVNTGELFF	TGTGCCACCAGCAGAGTAGTGAACACCGGGGAGCTGTTTTTT
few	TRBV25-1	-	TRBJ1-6	CASSDLSFGGANSPLHF	TGTGCCAGCAGTGATCTAAGTTTCGGGGGGGCGAATTCACCCCTCCACTTT
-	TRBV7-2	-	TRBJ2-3	CASSPVWGGDTQYF	TGTGCCAGCAGCCCCGTCTGGGGCGGAGATACGCAGTATTTT
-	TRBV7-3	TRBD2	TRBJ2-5	CASSLSSGGAETQYF	TGTGCCAGCAGCTTAAGTAGCGGGGGGGCGGAGACCCAGTACTTC
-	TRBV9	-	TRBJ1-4	CASSVGGRGGTEKLFF	TGTGCCAGCAGCGTAGGAGGGAGGGGAGGTACTGAAAAACTGTTTTTT
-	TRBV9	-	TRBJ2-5	CASSVQGYQETQYF	TGTGCCAGCAGCGTACAGGGATACCAAGAGACCCAGTACTTC
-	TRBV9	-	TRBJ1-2	CASSVGGAAANYGYTF	TGTGCCAGCAGCGTAGGGGGAGCGGCAGCTAACTATGGCTACACCTTC
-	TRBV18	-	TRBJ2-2	CASSPLSPGTGELFF	TGTGCCAGCTCACCCCTATCCCCGGGGACCGGGGAGCTGTTTTTT
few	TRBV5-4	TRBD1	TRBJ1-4	CASSSRQGFGEKLFF	TGTGCCAGCAGCTCCCGACAGGGATTCGGGGAAAAACTGTTTTTT
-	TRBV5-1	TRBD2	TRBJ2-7	CASSLGTSGYEQYF	TGCGCCAGCAGCTTGGGGACTAGCGGCTACGAGCAGTACTTC
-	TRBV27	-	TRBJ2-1	CASSYYPRGGGDIKDNEQFF	TGTGCCAGCAGTTATTACCCCCGAGGCGGGGGCGATATTAAGGACAATGAGCAGTTCTTC
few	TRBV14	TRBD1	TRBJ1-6	CASSLGKSGQGRNSPLHF	TGTGCCAGCAGCCTAGGTAAAAGTGGACAGGGGAGAAATTCACCCCTCCACTTT
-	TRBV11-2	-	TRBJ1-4	CASSPRSTANPEKLFF	TGTGCCAGCAGCCCCAGATCTACAGCCAATCCTGAAAAACTGTTTTTT
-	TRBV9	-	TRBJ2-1	CASSVEARGNEQFF	TGTGCCAGCAGCGTCGAGGCTAGGGGAAATGAGCAGTTCTTC
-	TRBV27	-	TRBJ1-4	CASTQPLTERNEKLFF	TGTGCCAGCACTCAACCCCTGACAGAGAGAAATGAAAAACTGTTTTTT
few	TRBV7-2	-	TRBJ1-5	CASSRGGSNQPQHF	TGTGCCAGCAGCCGGGGGGGGAGCAATCAGCCCCAGCATTTT
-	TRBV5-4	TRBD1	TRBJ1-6	CASRQRTGGSSYNSPLHF	TGTGCCAGCAGGCAAAGGACAGGGGGTAGCTCCTATAATTCACCCCTCCACTTT
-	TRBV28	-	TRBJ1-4	CASSGARATNEKLFF	TGTGCCAGCAGTGGGGCACGTGCAACTAATGAAAAACTGTTTTTT
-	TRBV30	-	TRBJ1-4	CAWETDGREKLFF	TGTGCCTGGGAGACTGACGGGAGAGAAAAACTGTTTTTT
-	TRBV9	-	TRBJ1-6	CASRRPGSDNSPLHF	TGTGCCAGCAGGAGACCGGGATCCGATAATTCACCCCTCCACTTT
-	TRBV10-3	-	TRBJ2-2	CAISESLRSTGELFF	TGTGCCATCAGTGAGTCGTTGCGTAGCACCGGGGAGCTGTTTTTT
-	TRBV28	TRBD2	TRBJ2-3	CASSRHSSGTSGVDTQYF	TGTGCCAGCAGCCGCCACTCCTCAGGGACTAGCGGTGTAGATACGCAGTATTTT